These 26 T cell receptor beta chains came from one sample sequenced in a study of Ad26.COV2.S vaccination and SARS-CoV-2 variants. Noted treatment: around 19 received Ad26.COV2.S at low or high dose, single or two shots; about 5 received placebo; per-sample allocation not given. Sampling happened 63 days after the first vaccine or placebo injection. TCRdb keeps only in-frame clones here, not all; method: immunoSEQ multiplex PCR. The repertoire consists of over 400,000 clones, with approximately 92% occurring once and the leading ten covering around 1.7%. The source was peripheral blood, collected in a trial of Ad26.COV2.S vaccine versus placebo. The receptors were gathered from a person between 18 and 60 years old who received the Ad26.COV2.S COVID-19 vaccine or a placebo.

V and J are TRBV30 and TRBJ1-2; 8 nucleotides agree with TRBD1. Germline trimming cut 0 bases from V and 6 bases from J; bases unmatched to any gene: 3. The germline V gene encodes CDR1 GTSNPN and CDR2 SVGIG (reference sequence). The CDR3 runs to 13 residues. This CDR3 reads CAWSVVTGDGYTF. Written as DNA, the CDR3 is TGTGCCTGGAGTGTAGTGACAGGGGATGGCTACACCTTC.

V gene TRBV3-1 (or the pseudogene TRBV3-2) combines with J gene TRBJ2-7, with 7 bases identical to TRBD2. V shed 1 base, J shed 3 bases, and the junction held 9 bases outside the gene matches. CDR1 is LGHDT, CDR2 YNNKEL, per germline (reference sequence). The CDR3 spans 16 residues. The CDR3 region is CASSQASGTKLYEQYF. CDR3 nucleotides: TGTGCCAGCAGCCAAGCAAGCGGGACGAAACTCTACGAGCAGTACTTC.

For the CDR3, the DNA is TGTGCCATCAGTACTGGGGGGGTAAGCGAAAAACTGTTTTTT. Amino acids: CAISTGGVSEKLFF. This chain joins TRBV10-3 and TRBJ1-4; tentative D call: TRBD1 (5 bases). Germline V gene data show CDR1 as ENHRY and CDR2 as SYGVKD. The CDR3 length is 14 residues. Trimming took off 5 bases at V and 8 bases at J, with 15 bases between the two ends.

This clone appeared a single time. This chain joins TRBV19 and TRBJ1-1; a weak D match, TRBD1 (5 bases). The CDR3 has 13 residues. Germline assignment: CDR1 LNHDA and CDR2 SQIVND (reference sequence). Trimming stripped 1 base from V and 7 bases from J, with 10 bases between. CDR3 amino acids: CASSIVRTSEAFF. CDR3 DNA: TGTGCCAGTAGTATAGTCCGGACAAGTGAAGCTTTCTTT.

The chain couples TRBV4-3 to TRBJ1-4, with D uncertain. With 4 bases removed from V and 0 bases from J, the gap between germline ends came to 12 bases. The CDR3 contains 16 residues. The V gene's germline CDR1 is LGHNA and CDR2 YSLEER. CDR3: CASSLWSRTTNEKLFF. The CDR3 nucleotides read TGCGCCAGCAGCCTGTGGTCCAGAACAACTAATGAAAAACTGTTTTTT.

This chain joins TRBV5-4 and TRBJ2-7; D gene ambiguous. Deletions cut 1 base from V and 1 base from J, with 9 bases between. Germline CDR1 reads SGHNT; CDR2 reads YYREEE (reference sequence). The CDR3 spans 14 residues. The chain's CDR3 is CASSLSSPSYEQYF. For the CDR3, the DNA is TGTGCCAGCAGCTTGAGTTCGCCGTCCTACGAGCAGTACTTC.

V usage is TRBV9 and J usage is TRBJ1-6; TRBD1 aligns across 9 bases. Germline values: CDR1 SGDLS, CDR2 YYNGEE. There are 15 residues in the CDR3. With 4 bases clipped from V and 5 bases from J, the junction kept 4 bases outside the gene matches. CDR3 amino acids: CASSWDREDNSPLHF. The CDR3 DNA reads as TGTGCCAGCAGCTGGGACAGGGAAGATAATTCACCCCTCCACTTT.

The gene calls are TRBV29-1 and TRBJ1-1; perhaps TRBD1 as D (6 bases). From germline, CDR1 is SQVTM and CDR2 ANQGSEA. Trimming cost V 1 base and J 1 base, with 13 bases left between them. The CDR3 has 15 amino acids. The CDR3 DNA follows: TGCAGCGTTGAAGGGACCCAGACAGGGAACACTGAAGCTTTCTTT. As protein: CSVEGTQTGNTEAFF.

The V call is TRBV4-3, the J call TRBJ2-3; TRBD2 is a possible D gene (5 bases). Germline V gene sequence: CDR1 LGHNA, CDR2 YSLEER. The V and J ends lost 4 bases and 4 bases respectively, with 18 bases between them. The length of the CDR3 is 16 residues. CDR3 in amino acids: CASSPRATTEADTQYF. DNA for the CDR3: TGCGCCAGCAGCCCTAGGGCGACTACGGAGGCAGATACGCAGTATTTT.

CDR3 sequence reads: CAISVGQGTYEQYF. The CDR3 nucleotides are TGTGCCATCAGTGTGGGACAGGGAACCTACGAGCAGTACTTC. The chain uses TRBV10-3 and TRBJ2-7; 9 bases line up with TRBD1. Per germline, CDR1 ENHRY and CDR2 SYGVKD. The CDR3 has 14 amino acids. Unmatched junction bases numbered 3, after V lost 4 bases and J lost 2 bases.

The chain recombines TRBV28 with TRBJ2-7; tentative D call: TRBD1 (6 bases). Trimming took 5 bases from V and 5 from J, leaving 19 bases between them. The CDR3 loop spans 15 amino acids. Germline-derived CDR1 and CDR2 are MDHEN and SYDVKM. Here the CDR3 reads CASSHLQGSYNEQYF. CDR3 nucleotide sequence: TGTGCCAGCAGTCACTTACAGGGCTCCTACAACGAGCAGTACTTC.

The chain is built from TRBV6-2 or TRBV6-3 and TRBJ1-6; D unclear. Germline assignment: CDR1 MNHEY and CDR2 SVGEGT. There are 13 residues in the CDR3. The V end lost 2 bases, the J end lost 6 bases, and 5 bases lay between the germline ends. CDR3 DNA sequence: TGTGCCAGCAGTTACCCGGGTAATTCACCCCTCCACTTT. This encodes CASSYPGNSPLHF.

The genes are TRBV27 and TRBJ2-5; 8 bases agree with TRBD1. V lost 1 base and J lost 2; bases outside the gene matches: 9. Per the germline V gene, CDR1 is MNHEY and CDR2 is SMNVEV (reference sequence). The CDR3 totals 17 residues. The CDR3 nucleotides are TGTGCCAGCAGTTTATTCCCGGACAGGGTGACACAAGAGACCCAGTACTTC. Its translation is CASSLFPDRVTQETQYF.

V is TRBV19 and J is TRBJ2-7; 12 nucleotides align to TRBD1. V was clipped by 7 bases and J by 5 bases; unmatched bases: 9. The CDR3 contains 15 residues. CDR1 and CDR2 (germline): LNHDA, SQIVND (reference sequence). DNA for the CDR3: TGTGCCAGTACTCCGTCGGGACAGGGGGCGCACGAGCAGTACTTC. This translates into CASTPSGQGAHEQYF.

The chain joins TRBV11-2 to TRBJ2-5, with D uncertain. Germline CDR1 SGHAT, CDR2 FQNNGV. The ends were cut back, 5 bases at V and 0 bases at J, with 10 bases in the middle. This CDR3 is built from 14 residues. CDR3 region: CASSPNYYQETQYF. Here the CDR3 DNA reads TGTGCCAGCAGCCCTAACTATTACCAAGAGACCCAGTACTTC.

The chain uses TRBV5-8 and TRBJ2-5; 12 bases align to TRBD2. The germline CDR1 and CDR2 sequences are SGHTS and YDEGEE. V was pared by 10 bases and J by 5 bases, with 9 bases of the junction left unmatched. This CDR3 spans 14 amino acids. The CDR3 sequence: CAGGGTSGLETQYF. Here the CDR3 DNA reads TGTGCCGGCGGGGGGACTAGCGGGCTGGAGACCCAGTACTTC.

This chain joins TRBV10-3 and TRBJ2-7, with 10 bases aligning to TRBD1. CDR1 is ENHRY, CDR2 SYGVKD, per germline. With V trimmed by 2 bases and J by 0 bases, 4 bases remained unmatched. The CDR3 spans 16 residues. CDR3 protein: CAISEPGQGNSYEQYF. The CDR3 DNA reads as TGTGCCATCAGTGAGCCGGGACAGGGGAACTCCTACGAGCAGTACTTC.

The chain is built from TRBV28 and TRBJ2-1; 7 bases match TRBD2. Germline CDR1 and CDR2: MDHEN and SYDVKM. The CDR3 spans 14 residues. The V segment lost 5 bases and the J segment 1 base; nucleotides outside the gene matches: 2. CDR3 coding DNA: TGTGCCAGCAGTGGCGGGGGATCCTACAATGAGCAGTTCTTC. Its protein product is CASSGGGSYNEQFF.

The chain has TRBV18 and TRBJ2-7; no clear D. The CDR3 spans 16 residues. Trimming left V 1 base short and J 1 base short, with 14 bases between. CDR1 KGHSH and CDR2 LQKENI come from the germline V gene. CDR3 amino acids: CASSPQGNIGSYEQYF. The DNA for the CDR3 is TGTGCCAGCTCACCACAGGGAAACATAGGGTCCTACGAGCAGTACTTC.

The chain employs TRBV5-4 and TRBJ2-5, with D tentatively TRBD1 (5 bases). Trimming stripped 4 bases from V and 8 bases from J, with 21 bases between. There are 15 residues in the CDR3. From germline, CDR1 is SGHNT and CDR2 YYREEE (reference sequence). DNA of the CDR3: TGTGCCAGCAGCCCCACTTGGACAACTTTTGGAACCCAGTACTTC. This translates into CASSPTWTTFGTQYF.

In DNA, the CDR3 is TGTGCCAGCAGCTTAGAGTCCGGGGAGGTATTTGAGCAGTTCTTC. As protein: CASSLESGEVFEQFF. The V call is TRBV7-8, the J call TRBJ2-1, with D tentatively TRBD2 (6 bases). Germline CDR1 SGHVS, CDR2 FQNEAQ. The CDR3 extends over 15 amino acids. V was clipped by 1 base and J by 9 bases, with 16 bases between them.

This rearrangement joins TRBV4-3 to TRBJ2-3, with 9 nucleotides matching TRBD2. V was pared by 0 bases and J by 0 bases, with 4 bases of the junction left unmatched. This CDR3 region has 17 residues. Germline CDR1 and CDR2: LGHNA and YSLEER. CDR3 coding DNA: TGCGCCAGCAGCCAAGATCTAGCGGGGATAAGCACAGATACGCAGTATTTT. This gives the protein CASSQDLAGISTDTQYF.

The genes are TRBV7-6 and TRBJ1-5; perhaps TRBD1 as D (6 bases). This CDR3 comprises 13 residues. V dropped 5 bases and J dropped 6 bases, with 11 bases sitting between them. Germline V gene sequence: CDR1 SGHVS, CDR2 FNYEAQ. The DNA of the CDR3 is TGTGCCAGCAGCAAGACAGGCTCTCAGCCCCAGCATTTT. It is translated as CASSKTGSQPQHF.

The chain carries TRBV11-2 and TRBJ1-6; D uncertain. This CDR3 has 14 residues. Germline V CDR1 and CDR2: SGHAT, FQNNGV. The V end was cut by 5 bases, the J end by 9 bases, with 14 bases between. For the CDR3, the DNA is TGTGCCAGCAGCCCTGCCGGATTTTTTTCACCCCTCCACTTT. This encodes CASSPAGFFSPLHF.

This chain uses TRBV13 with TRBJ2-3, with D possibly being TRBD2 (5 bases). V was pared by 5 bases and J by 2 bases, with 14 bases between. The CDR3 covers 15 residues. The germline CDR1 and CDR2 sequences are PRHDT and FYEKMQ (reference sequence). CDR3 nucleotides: TGTGCCAGCAGCCCCCCTAGCCGGGTCACAGATACGCAGTATTTT. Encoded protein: CASSPPSRVTDTQYF.

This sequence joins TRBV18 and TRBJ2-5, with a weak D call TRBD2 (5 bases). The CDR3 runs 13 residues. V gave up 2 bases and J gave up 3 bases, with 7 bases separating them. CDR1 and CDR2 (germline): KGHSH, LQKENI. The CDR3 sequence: CASSPTSKETQYF. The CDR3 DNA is TGTGCCAGCTCACCAACTAGTAAAGAGACCCAGTACTTC.